The rows below give T cell receptor beta chains drawn from one sample of a study of blood T cell repertoires in COVID-19. The repertoire was sequenced with immunoSEQ multiplex PCR; TCRdb's copy has only in-frame clones and lacks some. Of 200,000 to 250,000 clones in the sample, around 84% are singletons; the top ten hold less than 20%. The sample was peripheral blood. All receptors derive from a woman at least 80 years old with active or convalescent COVID-19. The CDR3 runs from the conserved cysteine through the conserved F or W. Fields, in order: CDR3 DNA, CDR3 protein, V gene, clone size, J gene, D gene. D genes are given only for firm matches. Not all rows give a size; the values are once, few, many and, for expanded clones, a class.

CDR3 DNA: TGTGCCAGCACTGAAGGGGGGGACACTGAAGCTTTCTTT
CDR3 protein: CASTEGGDTEAFF
V gene: TRBV12-3/TRBV12-4
clone size: NA
J gene: TRBJ1-1
D gene: NA

CDR3 DNA: TGCGCCAGCAGCCAAGAGTGGGGAGCGGGGGGCCTGGGGCACACAGATACGCAGTATTTT
CDR3 protein: CASSQEWGAGGLGHTDTQYF
V gene: TRBV4-1
clone size: NA
J gene: TRBJ2-3
D gene: TRBD2

CDR3 DNA: TGTGCCAGCAGCCTGGGGCCGTCCCACTCCTACGAGCAGTACTTC
CDR3 protein: CASSLGPSHSYEQYF
V gene: TRBV14
clone size: NA
J gene: TRBJ2-7
D gene: NA

CDR3 DNA: TGTGCCAGCACGGGACTAGGGACCAATGAGCAGTTCTTC
CDR3 protein: CASTGLGTNEQFF
V gene: TRBV2
clone size: NA
J gene: TRBJ2-1
D gene: TRBD2

CDR3 DNA: TGCGCCAGCAGCTTGGGATCGGTGGCGGGGGGACCCTACGAGCAGTACTTC
CDR3 protein: CASSLGSVAGGPYEQYF
V gene: TRBV5-1
clone size: NA
J gene: TRBJ2-7
D gene: TRBD2

CDR3 DNA: TGTGCCAGCAGCGTAGGGGGTGGCGGGGGCCGCACAGATACGCAGTATTTT
CDR3 protein: CASSVGGGGGRTDTQYF
V gene: TRBV9
clone size: NA
J gene: TRBJ2-3
D gene: NA

CDR3 DNA: TGCGCCAGCAGCCAATCTGTTGGACTCAATGAGCAGTTCTTC
CDR3 protein: CASSQSVGLNEQFF
V gene: TRBV4-1
clone size: NA
J gene: TRBJ2-1
D gene: NA

CDR3 DNA: TGTGCCAGCAGTTTAATTCCACAGCCCCAGCATTTT
CDR3 protein: CASSLIPQPQHF
V gene: TRBV28
clone size: once
J gene: TRBJ1-5
D gene: NA

CDR3 DNA: TGTGCCAGCAGCTGGGACAGGCTCAGTGGCTACACCTTC
CDR3 protein: CASSWDRLSGYTF
V gene: TRBV7-9
clone size: NA
J gene: TRBJ1-2
D gene: TRBD1

CDR3 DNA: TGTGCCAGCAGTGTCCCAGGGCTCTATGGCTACACCTTC
CDR3 protein: CASSVPGLYGYTF
V gene: TRBV28
clone size: NA
J gene: TRBJ1-2
D gene: NA

CDR3 DNA: TGTGCCAGCAGCAAAGAAGTCAGACAGGGGGGACCTAGCAATCAGCCCCAGCATTTT
CDR3 protein: CASSKEVRQGGPSNQPQHF
V gene: TRBV21-1
clone size: NA
J gene: TRBJ1-5
D gene: NA

CDR3 DNA: TGTGCCAGTTGGACGGGGTTGGGAAACACCATATATTTT
CDR3 protein: CASWTGLGNTIYF
V gene: TRBV27
clone size: once
J gene: TRBJ1-3
D gene: NA

CDR3 DNA: TGTGCCTGGAGTGGAGGGACAGGGCCAGGGTATGGCTACACCTTC
CDR3 protein: CAWSGGTGPGYGYTF
V gene: TRBV30
clone size: NA
J gene: TRBJ1-2
D gene: TRBD1

CDR3 DNA: TGTGCCAGCAGCTTTAGTCCAGGCGGGGGAATCTACGAGCAGTACTTC
CDR3 protein: CASSFSPGGGIYEQYF
V gene: TRBV5-5
clone size: NA
J gene: TRBJ2-7
D gene: TRBD2

CDR3 DNA: TGCGCCAGCAGCTTGGGACTAGTTTACAATGAGCAGTTCTTC
CDR3 protein: CASSLGLVYNEQFF
V gene: TRBV5-1
clone size: NA
J gene: TRBJ2-1
D gene: NA

CDR3 DNA: TGTGCCGCTAGACAGGGTCTTTCCCGGGCTAGCGGGAGGGAAGAGACCCAGTACTTC
CDR3 protein: CAARQGLSRASGREETQYF
V gene: TRBV3-1/TRBV3-2
clone size: NA
J gene: TRBJ2-5
D gene: TRBD2

CDR3 DNA: TGCGCCAGCAGCCTGGGGGGACAGGCTTTTGGCAATGAGCAGTTCTTC
CDR3 protein: CASSLGGQAFGNEQFF
V gene: TRBV5-1
clone size: NA
J gene: TRBJ2-1
D gene: TRBD1

CDR3 DNA: TGTGCCAGCAGTTTGGAGGGGGCAGGCTATGGCTACACCTTC
CDR3 protein: CASSLEGAGYGYTF
V gene: TRBV6-2/TRBV6-3
clone size: NA
J gene: TRBJ1-2
D gene: TRBD1

CDR3 DNA: TGTGCCAGCCTGCCGCGACTAGACCCCTACGAGCAGTACTTC
CDR3 protein: CASLPRLDPYEQYF
V gene: TRBV6-4
clone size: NA
J gene: TRBJ2-7
D gene: NA

CDR3 DNA: TGTGCCAGCAGCGCGACAGGGTGGGAGACCCAGTACTTC
CDR3 protein: CASSATGWETQYF
V gene: TRBV9
clone size: NA
J gene: TRBJ2-5
D gene: TRBD1

CDR3 DNA: TGCGCCAGCAGCCAAGATCAGGTCTTTAATGAAAAACTGTTTTTT
CDR3 protein: CASSQDQVFNEKLFF
V gene: TRBV4-3
clone size: NA
J gene: TRBJ1-4
D gene: NA

CDR3 DNA: TGTGCCAGCAGAACGGACAGGCTTAATTCACCCCTCCACTTT
CDR3 protein: CASRTDRLNSPLHF
V gene: TRBV6-4
clone size: NA
J gene: TRBJ1-6
D gene: TRBD1

CDR3 DNA: TGTGCCAGCAGCTTCGGGCAGGGTAGGGCTGGCTACACCTTC
CDR3 protein: CASSFGQGRAGYTF
V gene: TRBV5-5
clone size: NA
J gene: TRBJ1-2
D gene: NA

CDR3 DNA: TGTGCCACGAGACGTCAGGGTGGCAATGAGCAGTTCTTC
CDR3 protein: CATRRQGGNEQFF
V gene: TRBV6-5
clone size: NA
J gene: TRBJ2-1
D gene: NA

CDR3 DNA: TGTGCCACCCGCCGTAATAGCCCAATCACAGATACGCAGTATTTT
CDR3 protein: CATRRNSPITDTQYF
V gene: TRBV27
clone size: NA
J gene: TRBJ2-3
D gene: NA

CDR3 DNA: TGTGCCAGCAGCTTAGCGGGACTAGCGGGAGCTCTTGAGCAGTTCTTC
CDR3 protein: CASSLAGLAGALEQFF
V gene: TRBV7-2
clone size: NA
J gene: TRBJ2-1
D gene: TRBD2

CDR3 DNA: TGTGCCAGCAGCCCTGATTCACGCGGCACTGAAGCTTTCTTT
CDR3 protein: CASSPDSRGTEAFF
V gene: TRBV11-3
clone size: NA
J gene: TRBJ1-1
D gene: NA

CDR3 DNA: TGTGCCAGCTCACCAATGCCAGGGGGGAACACTGAAGCTTTCTTT
CDR3 protein: CASSPMPGGNTEAFF
V gene: TRBV18
clone size: NA
J gene: TRBJ1-1
D gene: TRBD1

CDR3 DNA: TGTGCCAGCAGCGTAGACAGGGGTTACGAGCAGTACTTC
CDR3 protein: CASSVDRGYEQYF
V gene: TRBV7-9
clone size: NA
J gene: TRBJ2-7
D gene: TRBD1

CDR3 DNA: TGTGCCAGCAGCCAAGGTCGGCAGGGCGGCCAGCCCCAGCATTTT
CDR3 protein: CASSQGRQGGQPQHF
V gene: TRBV3-1/TRBV3-2
clone size: NA
J gene: TRBJ1-5
D gene: NA

CDR3 DNA: TGTGCCAGCAGTCGCCAGTCGCACGGCACAGATACGCAGTATTTT
CDR3 protein: CASSRQSHGTDTQYF
V gene: TRBV6-2/TRBV6-3
clone size: NA
J gene: TRBJ2-3
D gene: NA

CDR3 DNA: TGTGCCAGCAGCCCGAGCTACGGGTCCTACAATGAGCAGTTCTTC
CDR3 protein: CASSPSYGSYNEQFF
V gene: TRBV7-2
clone size: NA
J gene: TRBJ2-1
D gene: NA

CDR3 DNA: TGTGCCAGCAGCGCGGGCGGGACTGCCCCGACTGGCTACACCTTC
CDR3 protein: CASSAGGTAPTGYTF
V gene: TRBV9
clone size: NA
J gene: TRBJ1-2
D gene: NA

CDR3 DNA: TGTGCCAGTAGTAACCTCATTGGACAGGGTGGGTTCTCGGCCCTCCACTTT
CDR3 protein: CASSNLIGQGGFSALHF
V gene: TRBV19
clone size: NA
J gene: TRBJ1-6
D gene: TRBD1

CDR3 DNA: TGTGCCACCTCCGGGGGGTCGAGCAATGAGCAGTTCTTC
CDR3 protein: CATSGGSSNEQFF
V gene: TRBV24-1
clone size: NA
J gene: TRBJ2-1
D gene: TRBD2

CDR3 DNA: TGTGCCAGCAGCATCTACGGGACTAGCGGGAGAGGCCCCAATGAGCAGTTCTTC
CDR3 protein: CASSIYGTSGRGPNEQFF
V gene: TRBV11-2
clone size: many
J gene: TRBJ2-1
D gene: TRBD2

CDR3 DNA: TGTGCCAGCGCCCTTAGGGGAGGAGGGGATGGCTACACCTTC
CDR3 protein: CASALRGGGDGYTF
V gene: TRBV6-5
clone size: NA
J gene: TRBJ1-2
D gene: NA

CDR3 DNA: TGTGCCAGCAGCTACGGGACAGGTCAAGAGACCCAGTACTTC
CDR3 protein: CASSYGTGQETQYF
V gene: TRBV7-9
clone size: NA
J gene: TRBJ2-5
D gene: TRBD1

CDR3 DNA: TGTGCCAGCAGCTCGGACAGGGCATCCTATAATTCACCCCTCCACTTT
CDR3 protein: CASSSDRASYNSPLHF
V gene: TRBV11-1
clone size: once
J gene: TRBJ1-6
D gene: TRBD1

CDR3 DNA: TGCAGCGTCGAGCCGATTATGAACACTGAAGCTTTCTTT
CDR3 protein: CSVEPIMNTEAFF
V gene: TRBV29-1
clone size: NA
J gene: TRBJ1-1
D gene: NA

CDR3 DNA: TGTGCCAGCAGCAGGGGGACTCCTAATTCACCCCTCCACTTT
CDR3 protein: CASSRGTPNSPLHF
V gene: TRBV7-9
clone size: NA
J gene: TRBJ1-6
D gene: NA

CDR3 DNA: TGTGCCAGCAGTTTCGCAGGGCTGGATCAGCCCCAGCATTTT
CDR3 protein: CASSFAGLDQPQHF
V gene: TRBV28
clone size: NA
J gene: TRBJ1-5
D gene: NA

CDR3 DNA: TGTGCCAGCAGTCGGGGCCTAGCGGGCACCTACGAGCAGTACTTC
CDR3 protein: CASSRGLAGTYEQYF
V gene: TRBV6-6
clone size: NA
J gene: TRBJ2-7
D gene: TRBD2

CDR3 DNA: TGCGCCAGCAGCTCCCTGGGAGCGGGAGCGTCAGATACGCAGTATTTT
CDR3 protein: CASSSLGAGASDTQYF
V gene: TRBV5-1
clone size: NA
J gene: TRBJ2-3
D gene: TRBD2

CDR3 DNA: TGTGCCAGCAGCCGGCAGGGGGTAACCTACGAGCAGTACTTC
CDR3 protein: CASSRQGVTYEQYF
V gene: TRBV7-2
clone size: NA
J gene: TRBJ2-7
D gene: TRBD1

CDR3 DNA: TGTGCCAGCAGCCAAGTTTTCAGGGGAGCAACTAATGAAAAACTGTTTTTT
CDR3 protein: CASSQVFRGATNEKLFF
V gene: TRBV3-1/TRBV3-2
clone size: NA
J gene: TRBJ1-4
D gene: NA

CDR3 DNA: TGCAGTGCTAGTCGTCTGACAGGCGACAAGAACACCATATATTTT
CDR3 protein: CSASRLTGDKNTIYF
V gene: TRBV20-1
clone size: NA
J gene: TRBJ1-3
D gene: NA

CDR3 DNA: TGCGCCAGCAGCAGCGTATTACAGGGGAGCCCGGGGAGCGGCTACACCTTC
CDR3 protein: CASSSVLQGSPGSGYTF
V gene: TRBV4-1
clone size: once
J gene: TRBJ1-2
D gene: TRBD1

CDR3 DNA: TGTGCCAGCAGCCCCCGGACAGGGGGCGCAGCTTTCTTT
CDR3 protein: CASSPRTGGAAFF
V gene: TRBV11-2
clone size: once
J gene: TRBJ1-1
D gene: TRBD1

CDR3 DNA: TGCGCCAGCAGTCTAAGCGACCTGGGGGGCACTGAAGCTTTCTTT
CDR3 protein: CASSLSDLGGTEAFF
V gene: TRBV4-3
clone size: NA
J gene: TRBJ1-1
D gene: NA

CDR3 DNA: TGTGCCAGTAGTGCACAGGGTCCGAACACTGAAGCTTTCTTT
CDR3 protein: CASSAQGPNTEAFF
V gene: TRBV19
clone size: NA
J gene: TRBJ1-1
D gene: NA

CDR3 DNA: TGTGCCACCAGCAGAGACGGACAGGCCTACGAGCAGTACTTC
CDR3 protein: CATSRDGQAYEQYF
V gene: TRBV15
clone size: NA
J gene: TRBJ2-7
D gene: TRBD1

CDR3 DNA: TGTGCCTGGACCCAGGGCTCTGGAAACACCATATATTTT
CDR3 protein: CAWTQGSGNTIYF
V gene: TRBV30
clone size: few
J gene: TRBJ1-3
D gene: NA

CDR3 DNA: TGTGCCAGCAGCTTACGGGGGAGGTCGGATACGCAGTATTTT
CDR3 protein: CASSLRGRSDTQYF
V gene: TRBV7-2
clone size: NA
J gene: TRBJ2-3
D gene: NA

CDR3 DNA: TGTGCCAGCAGCCTCGAGCGGGCCGGGGAGCTGTTTTTT
CDR3 protein: CASSLERAGELFF
V gene: TRBV7-2
clone size: NA
J gene: TRBJ2-2
D gene: NA

CDR3 DNA: TGTGCCAGCAGTTACTCGGCGGGAGTCGCACAGCCCCAGCATTTT
CDR3 protein: CASSYSAGVAQPQHF
V gene: TRBV6-2/TRBV6-3
clone size: NA
J gene: TRBJ1-5
D gene: NA

CDR3 DNA: TGTGCCAGCAGTGCCCCGGGACACCGAAACTATGGCTACACCTTC
CDR3 protein: CASSAPGHRNYGYTF
V gene: TRBV25-1
clone size: NA
J gene: TRBJ1-2
D gene: NA

CDR3 DNA: TGTGCCAGTAGTGCCCGACAGGGAGGCACAGATACGCAGTATTTT
CDR3 protein: CASSARQGGTDTQYF
V gene: TRBV19
clone size: NA
J gene: TRBJ2-3
D gene: TRBD1